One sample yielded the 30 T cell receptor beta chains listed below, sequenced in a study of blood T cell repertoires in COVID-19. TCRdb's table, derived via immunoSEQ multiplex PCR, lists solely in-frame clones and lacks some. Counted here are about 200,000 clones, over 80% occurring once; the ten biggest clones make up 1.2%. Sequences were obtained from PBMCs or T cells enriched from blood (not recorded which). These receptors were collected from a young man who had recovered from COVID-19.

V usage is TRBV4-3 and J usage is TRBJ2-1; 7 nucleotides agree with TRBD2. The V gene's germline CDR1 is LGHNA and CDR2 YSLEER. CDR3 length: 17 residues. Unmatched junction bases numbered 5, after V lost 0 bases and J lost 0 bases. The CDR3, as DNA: TGCGCCAGCAGCCAAGATCTAACGGGGGGCTCCTACAATGAGCAGTTCTTC. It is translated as CASSQDLTGGSYNEQFF.

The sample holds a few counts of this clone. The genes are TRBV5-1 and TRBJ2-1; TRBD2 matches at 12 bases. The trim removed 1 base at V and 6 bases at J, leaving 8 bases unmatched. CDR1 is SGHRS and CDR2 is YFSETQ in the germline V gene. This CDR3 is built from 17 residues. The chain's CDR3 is CASSLSPSGGASNEQFF. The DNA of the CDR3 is TGCGCCAGCAGCTTGTCCCCTAGCGGGGGGGCAAGCAATGAGCAGTTCTTC.

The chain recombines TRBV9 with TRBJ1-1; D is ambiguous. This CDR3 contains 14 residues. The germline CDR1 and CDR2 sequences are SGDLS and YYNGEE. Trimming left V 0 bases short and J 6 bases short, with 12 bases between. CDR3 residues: CASSVDGFSAEAFF. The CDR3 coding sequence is TGTGCCAGCAGCGTAGATGGGTTTAGCGCTGAAGCTTTCTTT.

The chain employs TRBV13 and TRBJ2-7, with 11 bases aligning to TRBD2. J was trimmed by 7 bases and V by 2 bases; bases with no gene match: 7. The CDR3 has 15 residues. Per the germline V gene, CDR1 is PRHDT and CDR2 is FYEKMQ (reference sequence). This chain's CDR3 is CASSLTSLAGGEQYF. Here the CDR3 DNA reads TGTGCCAGCAGCTTAACTTCGCTAGCGGGAGGAGAGCAGTACTTC.

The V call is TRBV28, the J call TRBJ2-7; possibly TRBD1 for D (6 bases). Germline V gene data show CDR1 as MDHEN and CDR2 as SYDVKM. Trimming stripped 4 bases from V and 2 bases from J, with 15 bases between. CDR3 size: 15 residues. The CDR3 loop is CASSYLPGQPYEQYF. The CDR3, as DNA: TGTGCCAGCAGTTACCTCCCGGGACAACCCTACGAGCAGTACTTC.

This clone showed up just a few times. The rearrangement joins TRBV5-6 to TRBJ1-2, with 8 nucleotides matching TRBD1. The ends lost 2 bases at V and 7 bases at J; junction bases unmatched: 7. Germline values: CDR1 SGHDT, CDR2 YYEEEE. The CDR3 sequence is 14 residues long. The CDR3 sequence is CASSFLTQGGGYTF. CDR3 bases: TGTGCCAGCAGCTTCCTAACACAGGGGGGTGGCTACACCTTC.

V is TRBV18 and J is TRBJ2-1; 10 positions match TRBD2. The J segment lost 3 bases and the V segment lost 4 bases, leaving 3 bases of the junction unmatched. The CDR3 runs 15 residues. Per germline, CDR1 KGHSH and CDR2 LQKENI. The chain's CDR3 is CASSHSGGLYNEQFF. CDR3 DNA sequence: TGTGCCAGCTCACATAGCGGGGGGCTCTACAATGAGCAGTTCTTC.

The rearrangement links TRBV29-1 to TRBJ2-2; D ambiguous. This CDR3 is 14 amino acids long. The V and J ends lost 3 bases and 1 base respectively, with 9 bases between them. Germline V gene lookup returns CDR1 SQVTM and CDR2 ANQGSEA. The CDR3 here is CSVDLRGNTGELFF. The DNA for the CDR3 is TGCAGCGTTGATCTAAGAGGGAACACCGGGGAGCTGTTTTTT.

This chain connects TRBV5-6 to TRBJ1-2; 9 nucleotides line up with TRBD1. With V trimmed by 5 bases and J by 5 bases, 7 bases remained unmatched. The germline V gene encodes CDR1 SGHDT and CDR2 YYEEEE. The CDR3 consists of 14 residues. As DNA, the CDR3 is TGTGCCAGCAGTCTACCGACAGGGGGGTATGGCTACACCTTC. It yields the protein CASSLPTGGYGYTF.

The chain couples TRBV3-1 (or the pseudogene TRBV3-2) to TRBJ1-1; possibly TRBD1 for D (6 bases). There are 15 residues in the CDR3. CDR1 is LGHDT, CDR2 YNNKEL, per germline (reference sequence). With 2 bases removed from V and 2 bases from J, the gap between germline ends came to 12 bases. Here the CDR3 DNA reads TGTGCCAGCAGCCAAAACAGGGCGGTTAACACTGAAGCTTTCTTT. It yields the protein CASSQNRAVNTEAFF.

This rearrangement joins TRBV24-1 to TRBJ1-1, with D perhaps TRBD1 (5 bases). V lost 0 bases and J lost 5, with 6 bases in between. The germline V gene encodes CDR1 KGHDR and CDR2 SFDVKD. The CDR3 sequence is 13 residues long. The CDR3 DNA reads TGTGCCACCAGTGATTTGGGGGGGACTGAAGCTTTCTTT. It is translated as CATSDLGGTEAFF.

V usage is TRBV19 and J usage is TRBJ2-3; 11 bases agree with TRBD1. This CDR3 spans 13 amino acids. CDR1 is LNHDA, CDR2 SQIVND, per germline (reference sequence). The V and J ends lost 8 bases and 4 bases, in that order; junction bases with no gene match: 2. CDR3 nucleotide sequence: TGTGCCAGTTCGGACAGGGGGCCAGATACGCAGTATTTT. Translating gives CASSDRGPDTQYF.

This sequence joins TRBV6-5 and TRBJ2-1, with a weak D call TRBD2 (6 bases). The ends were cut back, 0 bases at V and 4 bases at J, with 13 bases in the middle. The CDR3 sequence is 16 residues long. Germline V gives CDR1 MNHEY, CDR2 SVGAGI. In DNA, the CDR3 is TGTGCCAGCAGTTACTCGGGAAGAGGAGGGTACAATGAGCAGTTCTTC. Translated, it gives CASSYSGRGGYNEQFF.

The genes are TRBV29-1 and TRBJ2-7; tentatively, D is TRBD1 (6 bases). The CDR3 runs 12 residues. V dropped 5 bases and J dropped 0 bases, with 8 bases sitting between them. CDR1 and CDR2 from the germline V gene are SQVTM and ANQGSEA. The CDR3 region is CSVLGGSYEQYF. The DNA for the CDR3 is TGCAGCGTTTTAGGGGGCTCCTACGAGCAGTACTTC.

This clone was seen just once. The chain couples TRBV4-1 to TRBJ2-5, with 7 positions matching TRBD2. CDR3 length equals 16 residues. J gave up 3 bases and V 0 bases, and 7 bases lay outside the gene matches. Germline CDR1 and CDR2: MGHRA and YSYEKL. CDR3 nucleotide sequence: TGCGCCAGCAGCCAAGATTTTCGGGGGGAAAAAGAGACCCAGTACTTC. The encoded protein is CASSQDFRGEKETQYF.

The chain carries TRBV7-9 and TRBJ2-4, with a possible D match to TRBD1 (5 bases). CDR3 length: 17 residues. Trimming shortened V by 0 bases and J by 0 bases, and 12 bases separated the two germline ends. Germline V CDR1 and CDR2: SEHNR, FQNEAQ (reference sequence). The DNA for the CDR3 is TGTGCCAGCAGCTTAGCGCCAGGGTTGCAAGCCAAAAACATTCAGTACTTC. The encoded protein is CASSLAPGLQAKNIQYF.

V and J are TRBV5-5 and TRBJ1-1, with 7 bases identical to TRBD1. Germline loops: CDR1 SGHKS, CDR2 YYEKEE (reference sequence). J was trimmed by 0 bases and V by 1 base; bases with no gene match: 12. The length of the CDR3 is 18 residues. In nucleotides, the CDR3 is TGTGCCAGCAGCTTGAAAGGAGGGGGCCGAGGGTTGAACACTGAAGCTTTCTTT. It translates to CASSLKGGGRGLNTEAFF.

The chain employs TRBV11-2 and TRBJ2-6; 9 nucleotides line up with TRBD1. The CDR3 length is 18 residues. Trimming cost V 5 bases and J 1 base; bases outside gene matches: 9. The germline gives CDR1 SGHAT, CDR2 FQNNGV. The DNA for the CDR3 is TGTGCCAGCAGCCCGGGACAGGGTCTTTTATCTGGGGCCAACGTCCTGACTTTC. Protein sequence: CASSPGQGLLSGANVLTF.

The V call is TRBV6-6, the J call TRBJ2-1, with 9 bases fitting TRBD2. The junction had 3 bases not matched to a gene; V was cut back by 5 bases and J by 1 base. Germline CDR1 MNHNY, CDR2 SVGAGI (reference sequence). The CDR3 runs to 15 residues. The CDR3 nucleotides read TGTGCCAGCAGTACTAGCGGGTCGTCCTACAATGAGCAGTTCTTC. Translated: CASSTSGSSYNEQFF.

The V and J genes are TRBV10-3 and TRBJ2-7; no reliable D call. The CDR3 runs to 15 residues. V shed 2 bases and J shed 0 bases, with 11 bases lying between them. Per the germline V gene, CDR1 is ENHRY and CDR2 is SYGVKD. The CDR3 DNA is TGTGCCATCAGTGAGGCGAGCAGGAACTCCTACGAGCAGTACTTC. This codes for CAISEASRNSYEQYF.

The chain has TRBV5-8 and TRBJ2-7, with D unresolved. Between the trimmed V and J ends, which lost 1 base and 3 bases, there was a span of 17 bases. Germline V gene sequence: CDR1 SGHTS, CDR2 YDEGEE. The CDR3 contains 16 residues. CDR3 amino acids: CASSLYWADTFYEQYF. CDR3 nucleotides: TGTGCCAGCAGCTTGTATTGGGCAGATACATTCTACGAGCAGTACTTC.

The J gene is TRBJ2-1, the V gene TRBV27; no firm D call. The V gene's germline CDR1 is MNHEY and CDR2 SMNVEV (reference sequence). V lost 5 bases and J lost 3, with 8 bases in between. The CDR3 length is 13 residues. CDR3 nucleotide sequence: TGTGCCAGCAGTACGACAAACTACAATGAGCAGTTCTTC. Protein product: CASSTTNYNEQFF.

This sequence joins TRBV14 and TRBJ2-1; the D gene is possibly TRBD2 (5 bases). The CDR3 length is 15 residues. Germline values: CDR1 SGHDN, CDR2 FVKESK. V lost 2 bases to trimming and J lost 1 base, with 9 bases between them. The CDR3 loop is CASSQKRGSYNEQFF. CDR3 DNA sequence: TGTGCCAGCAGCCAAAAACGGGGTTCCTACAATGAGCAGTTCTTC.

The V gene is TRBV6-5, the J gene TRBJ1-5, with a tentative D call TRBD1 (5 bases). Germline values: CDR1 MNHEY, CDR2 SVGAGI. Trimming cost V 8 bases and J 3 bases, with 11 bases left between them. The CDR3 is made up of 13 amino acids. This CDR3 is CASGRGDNQPQHF. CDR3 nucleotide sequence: TGTGCCAGCGGGAGGGGCGACAATCAGCCCCAGCATTTT.

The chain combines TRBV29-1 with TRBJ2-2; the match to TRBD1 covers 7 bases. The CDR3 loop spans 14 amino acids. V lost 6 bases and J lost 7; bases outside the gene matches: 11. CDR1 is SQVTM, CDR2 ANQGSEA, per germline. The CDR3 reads CSVSPPTGVGELFF. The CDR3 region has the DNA TGCAGCGTCTCTCCCCCTACAGGGGTCGGGGAGCTGTTTTTT.

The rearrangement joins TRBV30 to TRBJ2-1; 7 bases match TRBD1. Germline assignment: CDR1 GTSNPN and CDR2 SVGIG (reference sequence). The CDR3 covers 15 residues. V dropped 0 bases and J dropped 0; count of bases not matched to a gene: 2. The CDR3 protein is CAWSVGGSSYNEQFF. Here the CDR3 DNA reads TGTGCCTGGAGTGTAGGGGGCAGCTCCTACAATGAGCAGTTCTTC.

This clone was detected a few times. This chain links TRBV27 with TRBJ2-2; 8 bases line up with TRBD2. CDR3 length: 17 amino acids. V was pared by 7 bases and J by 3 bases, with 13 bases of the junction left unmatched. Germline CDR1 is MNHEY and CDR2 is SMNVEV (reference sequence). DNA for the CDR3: TGTGCCAGCACCATGTGGGCTGCTAGCGGGTACACCGGGGAGCTGTTTTTT. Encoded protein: CASTMWAASGYTGELFF.

The CDR3 sequence: CASSPDRATYEQYF. CDR3 bases: TGTGCCAGCAGTCCGGACAGAGCTACCTACGAGCAGTACTTC. The chain carries TRBV28 and TRBJ2-7; D possibly corresponds to TRBD1 (6 bases). From germline, CDR1 is MDHEN and CDR2 SYDVKM. Trimming pared 5 bases from V and 2 bases from J, leaving 13 bases between. The CDR3 length is 14 residues.

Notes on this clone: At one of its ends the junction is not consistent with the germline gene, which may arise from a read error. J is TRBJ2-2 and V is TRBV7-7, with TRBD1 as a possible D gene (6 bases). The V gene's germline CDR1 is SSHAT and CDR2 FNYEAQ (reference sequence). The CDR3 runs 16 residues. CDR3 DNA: TGTGCTAGCAGCCCAAACAGGGTGCCGAACACCGGGGAGCTGTTTTTT. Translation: CASSPNRVPNTGELFF.

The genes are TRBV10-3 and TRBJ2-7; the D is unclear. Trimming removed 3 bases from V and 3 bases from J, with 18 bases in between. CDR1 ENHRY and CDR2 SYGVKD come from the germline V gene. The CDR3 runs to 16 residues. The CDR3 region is CAISDNPPPTYYEQYF. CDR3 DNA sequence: TGTGCCATCAGTGATAATCCCCCCCCTACCTACTACGAGCAGTACTTC.